This TCR beta chain came from a study of response to subunit inactivated influenza vaccine. General observations from the study: Authors proposed each seasonal influenza vaccination draws in few new T cells.

Each CDR3 protein gets one entry after TCRdb re-called the RT-PCR reads with MiXCR. The sample yields approximately 730,000 distinct CDR3 sequences, approximately 15% seen once. About this clonotype itself: Its antigen remains unknown.

J was trimmed by 2 bases and V by 4 bases; bases with no gene match: 7. The CDR3 sequence is 15 residues long. From germline, CDR1 is KGHSH and CDR2 LQKENI. Sequenced here: PBMCs from blood, sampled 14 to 15 days before vaccination. The V call is TRBV18, the J call TRBJ2-7, with 8 nucleotides matching TRBD2. The sequence derives from a man aged 45-65 years who received an inactivated influenza vaccine. CDR3 DNA sequence: TGTGCCAGCTCACGGGTTAGCGGGATTACCTACGAGCAGTACTTC. Residues: CASSRVSGITYEQYF. The full variable domain, completed using reference TRBV18 and TRBJ2-7, is NAGVMQNPRHLVRRRGQEARLRCSPMKGHSHVYWYRQLPEEGLKFMVYLQKENIIDESGMPKERFSAEFPKEGPSILRIQQVVRGDSAAYFCASSRVSGITYEQYFGPGTRLTVT.